Listed below are T cell receptor beta chains from one sample, sequenced in a study of blood T cell repertoires in COVID-19. The data were produced by immunoSEQ multiplex PCR, yet TCRdb's version contains in-frame clones alone and is incomplete. The data contain 330,000 or so clones, over 75% of them singletons. Sequencing was performed on PBMCs or T cells enriched from blood (not recorded which). Receptor source: a man in his thirties or forties who had recovered from COVID-19. The CDR3 runs from the conserved cysteine through the conserved F or W. D genes are given only for firm matches. Clone sizes are given selectively: once, few, many, or a class where the clone is expanded.

D,J,size,V,CDR3,DNA
-,TRBJ2-2,-,TRBV24-1,CATSDPVEGQTGELFF,TGTGCCACCAGTGATCCTGTGGAGGGGCAAACCGGGGAGCTGTTTTTT
TRBD2,TRBJ2-3,-,TRBV19,CASSSRGTSGTWSTDTQYF,TGTGCCAGTAGCTCTCGGGGGACTAGCGGGACTTGGAGCACAGATACGCAGTATTTT
TRBD1,TRBJ1-6,-,TRBV3-1/TRBV3-2,CASSPLGQENSPLHF,TGTGCCAGCAGCCCACTCGGACAGGAGAATTCACCCCTCCACTTT
TRBD1,TRBJ2-7,-,TRBV11-2,CAWTGGFNEQYF,TGTGCGTGGACAGGGGGCTTTAACGAGCAGTACTTC
TRBD2,TRBJ2-5,-,TRBV4-1,CASSQERTSGETQYF,TGCGCCAGCAGCCAAGAAAGGACTAGCGGAGAGACCCAGTACTTC
TRBD2,TRBJ2-3,-,TRBV28,CASSAQGLAGTDTQYF,TGTGCCAGCAGCGCCCAGGGACTAGCGGGGACAGATACGCAGTATTTT
TRBD1,TRBJ2-7,-,TRBV30,CAWSKGQGVYEQYF,TGTGCCTGGAGCAAGGGGCAGGGGGTTTACGAGCAGTACTTC
TRBD1,TRBJ1-6,-,TRBV5-6,CASSFPGQGDNSPLHF,TGTGCCAGCAGCTTCCCGGGACAGGGGGATAATTCACCCCTCCACTTT
-,TRBJ2-5,-,TRBV7-9,CASSLVSGGGETQYF,TGTGCCAGCAGCTTAGTATCAGGGGGAGGAGAGACCCAGTACTTC
TRBD1,TRBJ1-5,-,TRBV19,CASSILRTGVYQPQHF,TGTGCCAGTAGTATTTTGAGGACAGGGGTTTATCAGCCCCAGCATTTT
-,TRBJ1-5,-,TRBV21-1,CASSKAGGNQPQHF,TGTGCCAGCAGCAAAGCCGGGGGGAATCAGCCCCAGCATTTT
-,TRBJ1-1,-,TRBV7-6,CASSLAELMNTEAFF,TGTGCCAGCAGCTTAGCAGAGTTAATGAACACTGAAGCTTTCTTT
-,TRBJ1-1,-,TRBV2,CAGSHRALNTEAFF,TGTGCCGGCAGTCACAGAGCTCTGAACACTGAAGCTTTCTTT
-,TRBJ1-5,-,TRBV4-2,CASSQDEYSNQPQHF,TGTGCCAGCAGCCAAGATGAGTATAGCAATCAGCCCCAGCATTTT
TRBD1,TRBJ1-6,-,TRBV2,CASRPGQGRWNSPLHF,TGTGCCAGCCGTCCGGGACAGGGTCGGTGGAATTCACCCCTCCACTTT
-,TRBJ2-3,-,TRBV18,CASSPAYKRTDTQYF,TGTGCCAGCTCACCAGCATACAAACGCACAGATACGCAGTATTTT
-,TRBJ1-5,-,TRBV19,CASSIRNRDNQPQHF,TGTGCCAGTAGTATACGTAACAGGGATAATCAGCCCCAGCATTTT
TRBD2,TRBJ2-1,-,TRBV5-4,CASSTGTSGGTYNEQFF,TGTGCCAGCAGCACCGGGACTAGCGGGGGTACCTACAATGAGCAGTTCTTC
-,TRBJ1-1,-,TRBV10-1,CASKRKREDEAFF,TGCGCCAGCAAGCGGAAAAGGGAGGATGAAGCTTTCTTT
-,TRBJ1-2,-,TRBV5-8,CASSLEAGALSYGYTF,TGTGCCAGCAGCTTGGAAGCGGGGGCGCTTTCCTATGGCTACACCTTC
-,TRBJ1-6,-,TRBV6-6,CASSYDRTNSPLHF,TGTGCCAGCAGTTACGACAGGACTAATTCACCCCTCCACTTT
-,TRBJ2-5,-,TRBV5-1,CASSPTESQETQYF,TGCGCCAGCAGCCCGACAGAGTCCCAAGAGACCCAGTACTTC
-,TRBJ1-2,-,TRBV29-1,CSVEQENGYTF,TGCAGCGTTGAACAGGAAAATGGCTACACCTTC
TRBD1,TRBJ2-5,-,TRBV7-8,CASSYRQGARGETQYF,TGTGCCAGCAGCTACAGACAGGGGGCTAGGGGAGAGACCCAGTACTTC
-,TRBJ1-5,-,TRBV15,CATSGAASNQPQHF,TGTGCCACCAGCGGGGCAGCGAGCAATCAGCCCCAGCATTTT
TRBD1,TRBJ1-3,once,TRBV6-5,CASSPSGTGGNTIYF,TGTGCCAGCAGCCCAAGTGGGACAGGGGGAAACACCATATATTTT
TRBD2,TRBJ2-1,-,TRBV5-1,CASSLQTSGGHSYNEQFF,TGCGCCAGCAGCTTGCAGACTAGCGGGGGGCACTCCTACAATGAGCAGTTCTTC
-,TRBJ2-3,-,TRBV11-2,CASSLLYQKGRPDTQYF,TGTGCCAGCAGCTTACTTTATCAGAAGGGGCGGCCAGATACGCAGTATTTT
-,TRBJ1-5,-,TRBV19,CATNQGTGSNQPQHF,TGTGCCACTAACCAGGGAACTGGGAGCAATCAGCCCCAGCATTTT
TRBD2,TRBJ2-1,-,TRBV5-1,CASSWLAGDSNEQFF,TGCGCCAGCAGCTGGCTAGCGGGGGATAGCAATGAGCAGTTCTTC
-,TRBJ2-4,-,TRBV3-1/TRBV3-2,CASSQGSGGLGNIQYF,TGTGCCAGCAGCCAAGGATCGGGGGGCCTAGGTAACATTCAGTACTTC
-,TRBJ1-2,-,TRBV6-5,CASSYSTGEANYGYTF,TGTGCCAGCAGTTACTCGACGGGGGAAGCTAACTATGGCTACACCTTC
TRBD2,TRBJ2-1,-,TRBV4-1,CASSQTSGAYNEQFF,TGCGCCAGCAGCCAAACTAGCGGAGCCTACAATGAGCAGTTCTTC
-,TRBJ2-7,-,TRBV6-1,CASSEAGGEQYF,TGTGCCAGCAGTGAAGCGGGGGGCGAGCAGTACTTC
TRBD2,TRBJ2-1,-,TRBV13,CASSFTAGGQNEQFF,TGTGCCAGCAGCTTTACCGCGGGGGGGCAGAATGAGCAGTTCTTC
TRBD1,TRBJ2-7,-,TRBV9,CASSIGQGSYEQYF,TGTGCCAGCAGCATCGGACAGGGTTCCTACGAGCAGTACTTC
-,TRBJ2-7,-,TRBV11-2,CASSLVQTGKEQYF,TGTGCCAGCAGCTTAGTGCAGACAGGTAAGGAGCAGTACTTC
-,TRBJ1-3,-,TRBV15,CATSPPPGREYAGNTIYF,TGTGCCACCAGCCCACCCCCTGGCAGGGAATATGCTGGAAACACCATATATTTT
TRBD1,TRBJ1-2,-,TRBV5-1,CASSFDPGTGIAGYTF,TGCGCCAGCAGCTTTGATCCTGGGACAGGGATCGCTGGCTACACCTTC
TRBD1,TRBJ2-7,-,TRBV10-3,CAISELTGVYEQYF,TGTGCCATCAGTGAATTGACAGGGGTCTACGAGCAGTACTTC
-,TRBJ1-1,-,TRBV6-5,CASSYSRKNTEAFF,TGTGCCAGCAGTTACTCGAGGAAGAACACTGAAGCTTTCTTT
TRBD1,TRBJ1-4,-,TRBV6-5,CASSYIRTGGGEKLFF,TGTGCCAGCAGTTACATTCGGACAGGGGGAGGTGAAAAACTGTTTTTT